The next 26 T cell receptor beta chains were all read from a single sample in a study of breast tumors, draining lymph nodes, adjacent tissues. TCRdb analysed the multiplex PCR reads with MiXCR anew, one entry per CDR3 protein. The table shows tens of thousands of distinct CDR3 sequences, with roughly 59% occurring only once. The specimen sequenced was breast tumor tissue. Every receptor here comes from a female donor with breast cancer. Some clones in this sample may be carry-over from other donors' samples.

This chain links TRBV5-4 with TRBJ1-4; 11 nucleotides line up with TRBD1. Germline V CDR1 and CDR2: SGHNT, YYREEE (reference sequence). Trimming at V came to 0 bases and at J to 7 bases, leaving 2 bases not matched to a gene. The CDR3 spans 15 residues. For the CDR3, the DNA is TGTGCCAGCAGCTTGGCCGGGACAGGGGGTGAAAAACTGTTTTTT. Protein sequence: CASSLAGTGGEKLFF.

About this clonotype: In this CDR3 the conserved last residue, phenylalanine or tryptophan, is missing, so a read error is likely. The DNA is left out, because the CDR3 cannot be placed on it with certainty; the CDR3 is given as TCRdb lists it. The chain links TRBV18 to TRBJ1-2. Germline V CDR1 and CDR2: KGHSH, LQKENI. With termini counted, the CDR3 has 14 amino acids. The CDR3 is CASSPGTRTMATQS.

V and J are TRBV2 and TRBJ2-7, with 10 nucleotides matching TRBD1. Germline loops: CDR1 SNHLY, CDR2 FYNNEI. Unmatched junction bases numbered 2, after V lost 3 bases and J lost 3 bases. The CDR3 totals 14 residues. CDR3 sequence reads: CASSERTGGYEQYF. The CDR3 DNA reads as TGTGCCAGCAGTGAGAGGACAGGGGGCTACGAGCAGTACTTC.

This clonotype was seen once. Germline and junction disagree at one end, which may indicate a read error. The chain combines TRBV20-1 with TRBJ2-7; tentative D call: TRBD2 (5 bases). The V gene's germline CDR1 is DFQATT and CDR2 SNEGSKA (reference sequence). This CDR3 region has 14 residues. Here the CDR3 reads CSTRDLAAPSEQYF. The CDR3 DNA is TGCAGTACTAGAGATCTAGCCGCCCCCTCCGAGCAGTACTTC.

This sequence joins TRBV5-1 and TRBJ1-3; 11 bases agree with TRBD1. V trimming: 4 bases; J trimming: 8 bases; junction bases outside the gene matches: 20. The CDR3 runs 19 residues. The germline CDR1 and CDR2 sequences are SGHRS and YFSETQ. CDR3 in DNA: TGCGCCAGCAGCCCGACCCGGACAGGGGGCGTCTTCGATGGCTACACCATATATTTT. Translating gives CASSPTRTGGVFDGYTIYF. Looking up the rest from reference TRBV5-1 and TRBJ1-3 gives the full variable domain: KAGVTQTPRYLIKTRGQQVTLSCSPISGHRSVSWYQQTPGQGLQFLFEYFSETQRNKGNFPGRFSGRQFSNSRSEMNVSTLELGDSALYLCASSPTRTGGVFDGYTIYFGEGSWLTVV.

This clonotype was seen repeatedly, ten times or more. The V call is TRBV7-9, the J call TRBJ2-1; D is unresolved. CDR3 length: 13 residues. The germline V and J ends were trimmed by 1 base and 5 bases, with 6 bases remaining between them. Per germline, CDR1 SEHNR and CDR2 FQNEAQ (reference sequence). CDR3 residues: CASSLGLNNEQFF. CDR3 bases: TGTGCCAGCAGCTTAGGGCTCAACAATGAGCAGTTCTTC.

J is TRBJ2-1 and V is TRBV18, with a possible D match to TRBD2 (6 bases). Germline V gene data show CDR1 as KGHSH and CDR2 as LQKENI. V was pared by 3 bases and J by 13 bases, with 13 bases between. CDR3 length: 12 residues. CDR3 sequence (DNA): TGTGCCAGCTCACCCCGGGAGTGGGGCCAGTTCTTC. It is translated as CASSPREWGQFF.

This clonotype has more than one count but fewer than ten. This may be a read error, as it is one base from a much larger clone. The chain combines TRBV5-6 with TRBJ2-7, with 8 nucleotides matching TRBD2. V shed 7 bases, J shed 6 bases, and the junction held 21 bases outside the gene matches. This CDR3 region has 17 residues. Germline-derived CDR1 and CDR2 are SGHDT and YYEEEE. CDR3 nucleotide sequence: TGTGCCAGCTCACCACGAGCTAGCGGGCCGACTCCCTGCGAGCAGTACTTC. Its translation: CASSPRASGPTPCEQYF.

This clonotype was counted ten times or more. A clone one base away is much larger, so this may be a read error. V gene TRBV7-9 combines with J gene TRBJ2-5; D remains unclear. The ends were cut back, 4 bases at V and 3 bases at J, with 3 bases in the middle. Germline lookup yields CDR1 SEHNR and CDR2 FQNEAQ (reference sequence). The CDR3 length is 11 residues. The CDR3 DNA reads as TGTGCCAGCAGCTCCGAAGAGACCCAGTACTTC. This gives the protein CASSSEETQYF.

For this clonotype: A junction boundary mismatches the germline segment, possibly from a read error. The rearrangement joins TRBV7-9 to TRBJ2-6; D assignment may be TRBD1 or TRBD2 (5 bases each). Per germline, CDR1 SEHNR and CDR2 FQNEAQ (reference sequence). This CDR3 is 15 amino acids long. The CDR3 protein is CASSSADSGANVLPF. The CDR3 DNA sequence: TGTGCCAGCAGCTCGGCGGACTCTGGGGCCAACGTCCTGCCTTTC. Variable domain in full (rest from reference TRBV7-9 and TRBJ2-6): DTGVSQNPRHKITKRGQNVTFRCDPISEHNRLYWYRQTLGQGPEFLTYFQNEAQLEKSRLLSDRFSAERPKGSFSTLEIQRTEQGDSAMYLCASSSADSGANVLPFGAGSRLTVL.

The rearrangement uses TRBV20-1 and TRBJ2-2; unclear D gene. The CDR3 covers 10 residues. V lost 2 bases and J 7 bases, leaving 2 bases between the germline ends. Germline CDR1 DFQATT, CDR2 SNEGSKA (reference sequence). This CDR3 is CSARIGELFF. The CDR3 nucleotides read TGCAGTGCTAGAATCGGGGAGCTGTTTTTT.

The chain uses TRBV10-2 and TRBJ2-3; 14 nucleotides agree with TRBD2. This CDR3 comprises 18 residues. V was clipped by 6 bases and J by 2 bases; unmatched bases: 10. Germline V CDR1 and CDR2: WSHSY, SAAADI. CDR3 bases: TGCGCCAGCAGACCGGGACTAGCGGGAGTGGACCCCACAGATACGCAGTATTTT. Its protein is CASRPGLAGVDPTDTQYF.

This clonotype was detected many times. V usage is TRBV4-2 and J usage is TRBJ2-1, with unresolved D. The germline V and J ends were trimmed by 4 bases and 0 bases, with 10 bases remaining between them. The CDR3 loop spans 15 amino acids. Germline CDR1 reads LGHNA; CDR2 reads YNFKEQ. The CDR3 sequence is CASSPLPSSYNEQFF. The CDR3 DNA reads TGTGCCAGCAGCCCTTTACCAAGCTCCTACAATGAGCAGTTCTTC.

This clonotype was counted ten times or more. This may stem from a read error, because a much larger clone lies one nucleotide away. The chain has TRBV20-1 and TRBJ2-7; the match to TRBD2 covers 7 bases. CDR3 size: 14 residues. Germline-derived CDR1 and CDR2 are DFQATT and SNEGSKA (reference sequence). The CDR3 reads CSVTGRDLSYEQHF. The DNA for the CDR3 is TGCAGTGTCACGGGGAGGGACCTTTCCTACGAGCAGCACTTC.

This clonotype was detected many times. The chain joins TRBV6-6 to TRBJ2-5; possible D gene TRBD1, 5 bases. Per the germline V gene, CDR1 is MNHNY and CDR2 is SVGAGI (reference sequence). This CDR3 comprises 16 residues. Trimming shortened V by 6 bases and J by 1 base, and 18 bases separated the two germline ends. The CDR3 DNA is TGTGCCAGCAGCCCTCCTCCCTGGACACCCCAAGAGACCCAGTACTTC. It yields the protein CASSPPPWTPQETQYF.

Ten or more counts support this clonotype. This chain connects TRBV3-1 to TRBJ1-1; D is uncertain. Germline CDR1 and CDR2: LGHDT and YNNKEL (reference sequence). The CDR3 runs 14 residues. Deletions cut 4 bases from V and 0 bases from J, with 9 bases between. CDR3 DNA: TGTGCCAGCAGCCCCCTGGGCATGAACACTGAAGCTTTCTTT. This encodes CASSPLGMNTEAFF.

In this sample, this clonotype turned up a few times. A much larger clone lies a single base off, so this may be a read error. J is TRBJ2-7 and V is TRBV6-1; 7 bases line up with TRBD2. The CDR3 sequence is 13 residues long. V gave up 5 bases and J gave up 7 bases; unmatched junction bases: 8. In germline, CDR1 is MNHNS, CDR2 SASEGT. This CDR3 reads CASSQIGEGEQYF. The CDR3 DNA reads TGTGCCAGCAGTCAAATAGGGGAGGGGGAGCAGTACTTC.

This clonotype was seen a few times. This chain links TRBV6-1 with TRBJ2-7; D may be TRBD2 (6 bases). Per germline, CDR1 MNHNS and CDR2 SASEGT. V lost 7 bases, J lost 3 bases, and 16 bases lay in between. The CDR3 has 14 amino acids. CDR3 nucleotide sequence: TGTGCCAGCACTCCTGGAGCGGGTGGCTACGAGCAGTACTTC. Translation gives CASTPGAGGYEQYF.

The chain joins TRBV15 to TRBJ2-7; maybe TRBD2 (6 bases). This CDR3 spans 14 amino acids. CDR1 and CDR2 (germline): LNHNV, YYDKDF (reference sequence). Between the trimmed V and J ends, which lost 1 base and 1 base, there was a span of 8 bases. The CDR3 DNA reads as TGTGCCACCAGCAGAGGGCGGGGTTCCTACGAGCAGTACTTC. This codes for CATSRGRGSYEQYF.

J is TRBJ1-3 and V is TRBV7-2, with 8 bases fitting TRBD1. The CDR3 loop spans 14 amino acids. Germline CDR1 SGHTA, CDR2 FQGNSA. V was pared by 3 bases and J by 7 bases, with 5 bases of the junction left unmatched. The CDR3 reads CASSFTGGSNTIYF. CDR3 sequence (DNA): TGTGCCAGCAGCTTTACAGGGGGGTCGAACACCATATATTTT.

The chain is built from TRBV7-9 and TRBJ1-4; D perhaps matches TRBD1 (5 bases). In germline, CDR1 is SEHNR, CDR2 FQNEAQ (reference sequence). V gave up 1 base and J gave up 5 bases, with 17 bases separating them. The CDR3 has 17 residues. Here the CDR3 DNA reads TGTGCCAGCAGCTTAGGACTAGCGGGGCGCGGGAATGAAAAACTGTTTTTT. Protein: CASSLGLAGRGNEKLFF.

The chain has TRBV20-1 and TRBJ1-4; the D is unclear. Deletions cut 3 bases from V and 6 bases from J, with 11 bases between. The CDR3 is made up of 13 amino acids. The germline V gene has CDR1 DFQATT and CDR2 SNEGSKA (reference sequence). The CDR3 loop reads CSASSRADEKLFF. The CDR3 nucleotides read TGCAGTGCTAGTAGTAGGGCAGATGAAAAACTGTTTTTT.

The chain recombines TRBV7-6 with TRBJ2-2; D is ambiguous. V was trimmed by 5 bases and J by 1 base, leaving 14 bases between them. Germline lookup yields CDR1 SGHVS and CDR2 FNYEAQ. The CDR3 contains 16 residues. CDR3 residues: CASSAVRVENTGELFF. For the CDR3, the DNA is TGTGCCAGCAGCGCGGTTAGAGTAGAGAACACCGGGGAGCTGTTTTTT.

CDR3 DNA sequence: TGTGCCAGCAGCTTAGGGGGTTTGGGCGAGACCCAGTACTTC. It is translated as CASSLGGLGETQYF. The rearrangement uses TRBV7-8 and TRBJ2-5; D is unclear. The CDR3 extends over 14 amino acids. Trimming removed 1 base at V and 5 bases at J, with 11 bases between. CDR1 is SGHVS and CDR2 is FQNEAQ in the germline V gene.

This clonotype has at least ten counts. V is TRBV18 and J is TRBJ2-7, with 9 bases that match TRBD2. After removal of 4 bases from V and 7 bases from J, the junction contained 5 bases not matched to a gene. Germline-derived CDR1 and CDR2 are KGHSH and LQKENI. CDR3 length equals 13 residues. CDR3 residues: CASSRRTSAEQYF. In nucleotides, the CDR3 is TGTGCCAGCTCACGGCGGACTAGCGCGGAGCAGTACTTC.

Details on this clonotype: Without the conserved terminal phenylalanine or tryptophan, this CDR3 likely stems from a read error. The chain joins TRBV29-1 to TRBJ2-1; tentatively, D is TRBD1 (6 bases). Germline V gene lookup returns CDR1 SQVTM and CDR2 ANQGSEA. This CDR3 region has 13 residues. Between the trimmed V and J ends, which lost 3 bases and 6 bases, there was a span of 12 bases. CDR3 loop: CSVDVGAGNEQFL. CDR3 DNA: TGCAGCGTTGACGTGGGGGCAGGCAATGAGCAGTTCCTC.